Reported below is one TCR beta chain. What it recognizes is unknown. This sample is drawn from a study of shared clonotypes between healthy human individuals. Study at large: There were three CD4 naive, three CD4 memory, two CD8 naive and one CD8 memory plates per donor. Study observations and caveats: Collection of samples was limited to blood; tissue repertoires likely differ. Generally, naive subsets came out with larger estimated richness than memory subsets.

Every one of the donors was a Caucasian adult that lived in Nashville, Tennessee. The table came from immunoSEQ multiplex PCR; TCRdb's copy has only in-frame clones and leaves some out. The repertoire includes about 600,000 clones, approximately 97% of them detected once, and 0.045% to 0.07% sits in the top ten. In germline, CDR1 is MGHRA, CDR2 YSYEKL. V was cut by 4 bases and J by 5 bases, with 25 bases left in between. The CDR3 has 18 amino acids. The chain uses TRBV4-1 and TRBJ2-3; D might be TRBD1 or TRBD2, each matching 6 bases. The receptor was isolated from a young woman in good health. Source material: naive CD4+ T cells sorted from blood. The subset denotes: CD45RA+ positively selected. This chain's CDR3 is CASSPRRAWGARLDTQYF. DNA for the CDR3: TGCGCCAGCAGCCCGAGGCGGGCCTGGGGGGCGCGACTAGATACGCAGTATTTT.